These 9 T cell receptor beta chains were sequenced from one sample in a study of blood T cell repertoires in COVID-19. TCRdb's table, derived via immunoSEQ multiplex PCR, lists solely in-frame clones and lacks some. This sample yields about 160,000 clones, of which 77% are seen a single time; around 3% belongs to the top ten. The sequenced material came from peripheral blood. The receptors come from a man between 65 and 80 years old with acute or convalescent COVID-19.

The CDR3 loop reads CASSSRLAGRGNEQFF. The CDR3 region has the DNA TGTGCCAGCAGCTCAAGACTAGCGGGAAGGGGAAATGAGCAGTTCTTC. The chain joins TRBV7-3 to TRBJ2-1; 11 bases fit TRBD2. The CDR3 sequence is 16 residues long. Losses at the gene ends were 4 bases for V and 7 bases for J; bases not matched to a gene: 9. CDR1 SGHTA and CDR2 FQGTGA come from the germline V gene.

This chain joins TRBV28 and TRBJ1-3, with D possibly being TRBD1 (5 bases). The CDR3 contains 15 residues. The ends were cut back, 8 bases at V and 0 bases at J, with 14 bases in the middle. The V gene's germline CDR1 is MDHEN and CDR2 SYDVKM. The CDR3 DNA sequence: TGTGCCAGCGCACCGGGGGGGAGCTCTGGAAACACCATATATTTT. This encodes CASAPGGSSGNTIYF.

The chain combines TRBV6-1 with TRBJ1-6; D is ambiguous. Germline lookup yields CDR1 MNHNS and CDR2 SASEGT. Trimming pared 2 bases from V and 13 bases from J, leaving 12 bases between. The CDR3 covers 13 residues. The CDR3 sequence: CASSELGSAPLHF. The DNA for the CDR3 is TGTGCCAGCAGTGAACTAGGAAGCGCCCCCCTCCACTTT.

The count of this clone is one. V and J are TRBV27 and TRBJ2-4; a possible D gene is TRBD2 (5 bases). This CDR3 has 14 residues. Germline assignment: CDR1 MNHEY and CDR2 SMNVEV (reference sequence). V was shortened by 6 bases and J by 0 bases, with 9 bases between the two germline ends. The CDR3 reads CASSDGVAKNIQYF. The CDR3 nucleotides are TGTGCCAGCAGCGACGGGGTAGCCAAAAACATTCAGTACTTC.

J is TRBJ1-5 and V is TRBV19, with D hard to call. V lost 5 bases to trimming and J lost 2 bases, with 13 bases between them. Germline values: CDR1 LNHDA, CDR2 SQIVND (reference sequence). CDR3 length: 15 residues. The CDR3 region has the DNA TGTGCCAGTAGTGCCTTCGGCAGCGGCAATCAGCCCCAGCATTTT. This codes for CASSAFGSGNQPQHF.

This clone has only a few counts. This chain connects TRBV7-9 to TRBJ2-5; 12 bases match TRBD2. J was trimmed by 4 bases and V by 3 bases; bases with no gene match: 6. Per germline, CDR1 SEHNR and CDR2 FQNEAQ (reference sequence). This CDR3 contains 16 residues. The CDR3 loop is CASSFGSSGRVETQYF. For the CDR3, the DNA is TGTGCCAGCAGCTTCGGATCTAGCGGGAGGGTAGAGACCCAGTACTTC.

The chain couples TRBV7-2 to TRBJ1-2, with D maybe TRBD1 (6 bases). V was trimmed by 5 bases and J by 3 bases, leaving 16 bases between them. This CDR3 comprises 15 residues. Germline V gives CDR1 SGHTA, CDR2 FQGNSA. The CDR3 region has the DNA TGTGCCAGCAGCGCTCGCACAGGGACCCACTATGGCTACACCTTC. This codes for CASSARTGTHYGYTF.

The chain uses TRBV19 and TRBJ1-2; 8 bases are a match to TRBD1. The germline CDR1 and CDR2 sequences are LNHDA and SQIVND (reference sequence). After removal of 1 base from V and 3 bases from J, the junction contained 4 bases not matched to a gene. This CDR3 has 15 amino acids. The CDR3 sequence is CASSIVTGQDYGYTF. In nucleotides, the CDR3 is TGTGCCAGTAGTATAGTAACGGGACAGGACTATGGCTACACCTTC.

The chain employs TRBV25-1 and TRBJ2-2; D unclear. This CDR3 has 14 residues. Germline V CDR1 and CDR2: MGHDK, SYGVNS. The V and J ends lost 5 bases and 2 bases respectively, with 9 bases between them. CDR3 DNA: TGTGCCAGCAGTCACCCCGGTAACACCGGGGAGCTGTTTTTT. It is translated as CASSHPGNTGELFF.